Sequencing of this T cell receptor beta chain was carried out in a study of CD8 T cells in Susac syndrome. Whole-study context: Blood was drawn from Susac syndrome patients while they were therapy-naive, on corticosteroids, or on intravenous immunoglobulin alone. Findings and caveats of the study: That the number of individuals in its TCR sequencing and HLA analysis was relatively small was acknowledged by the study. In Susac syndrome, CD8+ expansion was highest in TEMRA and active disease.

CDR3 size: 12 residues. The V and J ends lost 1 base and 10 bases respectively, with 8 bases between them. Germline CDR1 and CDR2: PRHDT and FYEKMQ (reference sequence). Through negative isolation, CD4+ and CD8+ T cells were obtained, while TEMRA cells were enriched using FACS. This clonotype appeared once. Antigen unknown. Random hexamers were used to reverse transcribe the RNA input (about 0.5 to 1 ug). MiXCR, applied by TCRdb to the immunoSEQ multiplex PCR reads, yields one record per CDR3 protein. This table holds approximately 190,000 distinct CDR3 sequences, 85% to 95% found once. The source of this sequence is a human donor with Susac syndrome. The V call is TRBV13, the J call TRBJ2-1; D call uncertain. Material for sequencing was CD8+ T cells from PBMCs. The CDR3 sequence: CASSLALKEQFF. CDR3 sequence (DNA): TGTGCCAGCAGCTTAGCCCTAAAGGAGCAGTTCTTC.